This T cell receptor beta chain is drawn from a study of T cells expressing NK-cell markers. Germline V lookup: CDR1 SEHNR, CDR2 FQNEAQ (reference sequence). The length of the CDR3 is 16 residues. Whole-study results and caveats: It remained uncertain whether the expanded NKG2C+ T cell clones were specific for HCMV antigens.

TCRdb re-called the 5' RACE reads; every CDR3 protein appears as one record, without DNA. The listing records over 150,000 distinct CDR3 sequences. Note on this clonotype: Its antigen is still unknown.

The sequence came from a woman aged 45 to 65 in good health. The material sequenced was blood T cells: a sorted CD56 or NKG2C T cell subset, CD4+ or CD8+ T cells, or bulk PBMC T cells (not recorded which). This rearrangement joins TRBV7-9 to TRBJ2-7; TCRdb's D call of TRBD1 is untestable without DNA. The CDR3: CASSLVGGGNFYEQYF.